The clone carrying this T cell receptor beta chain was seen just once. Antigen unknown. The data were taken from a study of T cell responses to AZD1222 COVID-19 vaccine. Points from the study as a whole: Clonal diversity was possibly underestimated, and white British individuals and females predominated among donors.

Some clones are missing from TCRdb's copy, which holds only in-frame ones; the method was immunoSEQ multiplex PCR. Among fewer than 130,000 clones listed, approximately 92% were seen once. J lost 0 bases, V lost 4 bases, and 6 bases had no gene match. Germline V gene sequence: CDR1 SGHNT, CDR2 YYREEE (reference sequence). CDR3 length: 17 amino acids. Here the sequenced sample was peripheral blood, taken 28 days after the second AZD1222 dose. The V gene is TRBV5-4, the J gene TRBJ2-7; the match to TRBD2 covers 14 bases. This receptor was taken from an adult who received the AZD1222 COVID-19 vaccine. CDR3 sequence: CASSPGLAGALSYEQYF. CDR3 sequence (DNA): TGTGCCAGCAGCCCGGGACTAGCGGGGGCCCTCTCCTACGAGCAGTACTTC.